Listed here are 32 T cell receptor beta chains from one sample, sequenced in a study of cytomegalovirus exposure and HLA in healthy donors. PCR used 60 Vbeta primers and 13 Jbeta primers. Generated by immunoSEQ multiplex PCR, the TCRdb table keeps only in-frame clones and is missing some. Of under 250,000 clones detected, approximately 80% appear once; the ten largest clones hold about 2.7%. The sample was PBMCs. All receptors come from a woman in her twenties or thirties in good health and CMV-seronegative.

The chain links TRBV2 to TRBJ2-1; 9 bases map to TRBD2. V lost 5 bases, J lost 6 bases, and 8 bases stayed unmatched. The CDR3 totals 15 residues. CDR1 is SNHLY, CDR2 FYNNEI, per germline. The CDR3 is CASSLTSGRLNEQFF. In nucleotides, the CDR3 is TGTGCCAGCAGTCTGACTAGCGGAAGACTCAATGAGCAGTTCTTC.

This clone was seen only a few times. The chain employs TRBV27 and TRBJ2-7; 10 nucleotides agree with TRBD1. The CDR3 is 16 residues long. J lost 7 bases, V lost 1 base, and 10 bases had no gene match. From germline, CDR1 is MNHEY and CDR2 SMNVEV (reference sequence). CDR3 DNA: TGTGCCAGCAGTTTATGGGGGGGACAGGGGCGCGGGGAGCAGTACTTC. It yields the protein CASSLWGGQGRGEQYF.

This clone was detected only a few times. This chain connects TRBV19 to TRBJ1-1; the D is unclear. This CDR3 contains 15 residues. The V gene lost 8 bases and the J gene lost 1 base, with 17 bases spanning the gap. Germline assignment: CDR1 LNHDA and CDR2 SQIVND (reference sequence). CDR3 amino acids: CASSPYAGWNTEAFF. CDR3 coding DNA: TGTGCCAGTTCTCCATACGCAGGCTGGAACACTGAAGCTTTCTTT.

This rearrangement joins TRBV9 to TRBJ1-1, with unresolved D. The germline CDR1 and CDR2 sequences are SGDLS and YYNGEE. CDR3 length: 20 residues. With 4 bases removed from V and 4 bases from J, the gap between germline ends came to 32 bases. The CDR3, as DNA: TGTGCCAGCAGCTCTACCCGGGATGCCTCATCACTAAATCCCCTCACTGAAGCTTTCTTT. Amino acid sequence: CASSSTRDASSLNPLTEAFF.

The J gene is TRBJ1-2, the V gene TRBV5-6; 9 bases map to TRBD1. V lost 9 bases to trimming and J lost 8 bases; unmatched junction nucleotides: 29. The CDR3 length is 19 residues. CDR1 is SGHDT and CDR2 is YYEEEE in the germline V gene. CDR3 protein: CAIHEPNNRGPFSAGGYTF. DNA for the CDR3: TGTGCCATCCACGAACCCAACAACAGGGGGCCGTTTTCCGCGGGGGGCTACACCTTC.

This chain uses TRBV11-1 with TRBJ2-1, with 7 bases identical to TRBD2. Germline V gives CDR1 SGHAT, CDR2 FQDESV (reference sequence). With V trimmed by 1 base and J by 3 bases, 3 bases remained unmatched. This CDR3 has 15 amino acids. The CDR3 loop is CASSLETSVYNEQFF. For the CDR3, the DNA is TGTGCCAGCAGCTTAGAAACTAGCGTCTACAATGAGCAGTTCTTC.

In the case of this clone: The same CDR3 can be traced to other DNA sequences in this sample. V gene TRBV5-4 combines with J gene TRBJ1-1; TRBD1 matches at 8 bases. J lost 10 bases, V lost 3 bases, and 5 bases had no gene match. The CDR3 length is 12 residues. The germline V gene has CDR1 SGHNT and CDR2 YYREEE (reference sequence). The CDR3 loop is CASSWGQDRAFF. The CDR3, as DNA: TGTGCCAGCAGCTGGGGACAGGACCGAGCTTTCTTT.

V is TRBV5-1 and J is TRBJ1-2; possibly TRBD1 for D (6 bases). The V end was cut by 2 bases, the J end by 7 bases, with 12 bases between. The CDR3 consists of 13 residues. Germline CDR1 SGHRS, CDR2 YFSETQ. CDR3 protein: CASSFTRRGGYTF. DNA of the CDR3: TGCGCCAGCAGCTTTACACGCAGGGGTGGCTACACCTTC.

This clone has more than one count but fewer than ten. This chain uses TRBV5-6 with TRBJ2-5; D is undetermined. Germline V lookup: CDR1 SGHDT, CDR2 YYEEEE. Trimming took 1 base from V and 5 from J, leaving 6 bases between them. This CDR3 contains 12 residues. In nucleotides, the CDR3 is TGTGCCAGCAGCTTGCTTTCCGAGACCCAGTACTTC. This codes for CASSLLSETQYF.

The genes are TRBV5-1 and TRBJ2-3, with D unclear. This CDR3 has 13 amino acids. Per germline, CDR1 SGHRS and CDR2 YFSETQ. V dropped 2 bases and J dropped 4 bases, with 8 bases sitting between them. In DNA form, the CDR3 reads TGCGCCAGCAGCTTACCGGGTCCAGATACGCAGTATTTT. Translated, it gives CASSLPGPDTQYF.

The rearrangement links TRBV18 to TRBJ2-1; 8 bases line up with TRBD2. This CDR3 comprises 15 residues. V shed 2 bases, J shed 9 bases, and the junction held 9 bases outside the gene matches. The germline V gene has CDR1 KGHSH and CDR2 LQKENI. The CDR3 coding sequence is TGTGCCAGCTCACCAGCCGGGAGGGCCACTGGTGAGCAGTTCTTC. It codes for CASSPAGRATGEQFF.

CDR3 amino acids: CASGIGGSGNTIYF. In DNA, the CDR3 is TGCGCCTCCGGGATCGGGGGCTCTGGAAACACCATATATTTT. The chain combines TRBV5-1 with TRBJ1-3, with D tentatively TRBD1 (5 bases). CDR3 length: 14 residues. V was trimmed by 10 bases and J by 0 bases, leaving 14 bases between them. Germline CDR1 reads SGHRS; CDR2 reads YFSETQ.

The chain couples TRBV27 to TRBJ1-2; D possibly corresponds to TRBD1 (5 bases). Germline V gene data show CDR1 as MNHEY and CDR2 as SMNVEV (reference sequence). The CDR3 consists of 16 residues. The V gene lost 5 bases and the J gene lost 4 bases, with 20 bases spanning the gap. In nucleotides, the CDR3 is TGTGCCAGCAGTCCTGCAGAGGACACATTATTCTATGGCTACACCTTC. Residues: CASSPAEDTLFYGYTF.

J is TRBJ2-2 and V is TRBV11-2, with unresolved D. The germline V gene has CDR1 SGHAT and CDR2 FQNNGV. The CDR3 is 15 amino acids. Trimming stripped 2 bases from V and 0 bases from J, with 7 bases between. CDR3 sequence: CASSLRTPNTGELFF. CDR3 DNA: TGTGCCAGCAGCTTACGTACACCGAACACCGGGGAGCTGTTTTTT.

The chain combines TRBV7-8 with TRBJ2-1; 8 bases fit TRBD1. V dropped 3 bases and J dropped 0; count of bases not matched to a gene: 13. Per germline, CDR1 SGHVS and CDR2 FQNEAQ. The CDR3 loop spans 19 amino acids. In DNA form, the CDR3 reads TGTGCCAGCAGCTTTTCCCAGTCAGGGGGCCTGAGCTCCTACAATGAGCAGTTCTTC. It yields the protein CASSFSQSGGLSSYNEQFF. The variable domain in full, with the rest retrieved from reference TRBV7-8 and TRBJ2-1, is GAGVSQSPRYKVAKRGQDVALRCDPISGHVSLFWYQQALGQGPEFLTYFQNEAQLDKSGLPSDRFFAERPEGSVSTLKIQRTQQEDSAVYLCASSFSQSGGLSSYNEQFFGPGTRLTVL.

V usage is TRBV18 and J usage is TRBJ2-7, with 13 positions matching TRBD2. Trimming cost V 4 bases and J 5 bases; bases outside gene matches: 5. CDR3 length equals 15 residues. Germline CDR1 KGHSH, CDR2 LQKENI. This chain's CDR3 is CASSRGLAGNNEQYF. The CDR3 DNA sequence: TGTGCCAGCTCACGGGGACTAGCGGGGAACAACGAGCAGTACTTC. Together with reference TRBV18 and TRBJ2-7, the CDR3 gives the full variable domain: NAGVMQNPRHLVRRRGQEARLRCSPMKGHSHVYWYRQLPEEGLKFMVYLQKENIIDESGMPKERFSAEFPKEGPSILRIQQVVRGDSAAYFCASSRGLAGNNEQYFGPGTRLTVT.

V is TRBV7-9 and J is TRBJ2-5; 10 bases fit TRBD2. CDR3 size: 17 residues. V was clipped by 0 bases and J by 2 bases; unmatched bases: 6. CDR1 and CDR2 (germline): SEHNR, FQNEAQ (reference sequence). CDR3 coding DNA: TGTGCCAGCAGCTTAGCACGACTAGCGGGCCTGCAAGAGACCCAGTACTTC. Translated, it gives CASSLARLAGLQETQYF.

V is TRBV29-1 and J is TRBJ1-2; D is uncertain. The CDR3 covers 14 residues. Germline V lookup: CDR1 SQVTM, CDR2 ANQGSEA. V was trimmed by 2 bases and J by 6 bases, leaving 16 bases between them. In DNA, the CDR3 is TGCAGCGTTGAACTAAATATAGTGGTCGATGGCTACACCTTC. It is translated as CSVELNIVVDGYTF.

The chain recombines TRBV27 with TRBJ2-3; TRBD2 matches at 8 bases. Trimming at V came to 3 bases and at J to 2 bases, leaving 13 bases not matched to a gene. The CDR3 loop spans 18 amino acids. Germline lookup yields CDR1 MNHEY and CDR2 SMNVEV (reference sequence). CDR3: CASSFPPQRGPITDTQYF. CDR3 nucleotide sequence: TGTGCCAGCAGTTTCCCCCCCCAGCGGGGGCCAATCACAGATACGCAGTATTTT.

This clone was recorded a few times. CDR3 sequence: CAWSVQGSGEKLFF. In nucleotides, the CDR3 is TGTGCCTGGAGTGTACAGGGAAGTGGCGAAAAACTGTTTTTT. The chain carries TRBV30 and TRBJ1-4; D possibly corresponds to TRBD1 (6 bases). CDR1 is GTSNPN and CDR2 is SVGIG in the germline V gene (reference sequence). Trimming removed 0 bases at V and 8 bases at J, with 13 bases between. CDR3 length: 14 residues.

The CDR3 coding sequence is TGTGCCAGCAGCCAAGAGCGGAGAGAGACCCAGTACTTC. It specifies CASSQERRETQYF. J is TRBJ2-5 and V is TRBV4-2; D gene ambiguous. The ends were cut back, 0 bases at V and 4 bases at J, with 6 bases in the middle. Germline V lookup: CDR1 LGHNA, CDR2 YNFKEQ. This CDR3 is 13 amino acids long.

In its sample, this clone was seen once. The junction shows a germline mismatch at one end, possibly a read error. V usage is TRBV4-1 and J usage is TRBJ1-2; perhaps TRBD1 as D (6 bases). CDR1 is MGHRA and CDR2 is YSYEKL in the germline V gene. This CDR3 is 15 amino acids long. This chain's CDR3 is CASSPGTKITYGYPF. Here the CDR3 DNA reads TGCGCCAGCAGCCCCGGGACAAAAATTACATATGGCTACCCCTTC.

This clone was observed a few times. The V and J genes are TRBV4-1 and TRBJ1-5; D is ambiguous. V lost 4 bases and J 0 bases, leaving 7 bases between the germline ends. Germline loops: CDR1 MGHRA, CDR2 YSYEKL. The CDR3 has 14 residues. The CDR3 region has the DNA TGCGCCAGCAGCCGAGGGATTAGCAATCAGCCCCAGCATTTT. Amino acids: CASSRGISNQPQHF.

The rearrangement links TRBV27 to TRBJ1-5; D not resolved. Looked up from germline, CDR1 is MNHEY and CDR2 is SMNVEV (reference sequence). The CDR3 totals 12 residues. V dropped 7 bases and J dropped 16 bases, with 20 bases sitting between them. The CDR3 protein is CASTGNLRDTHF. Here the CDR3 DNA reads TGTGCCAGCACCGGAAACTTGAGGGATACCCATTTT.

The genes are TRBV18 and TRBJ1-2; 7 positions match TRBD1. Germline V gives CDR1 KGHSH, CDR2 LQKENI. There are 14 residues in the CDR3. The V and J ends lost 6 bases and 8 bases, in that order; junction bases with no gene match: 12. For the CDR3, the DNA is TGTGCCAGCTCCCAGGGGACAGTTGATAGAGGCTACACCTTC. It translates to CASSQGTVDRGYTF.

The chain is built from TRBV5-8 and TRBJ1-5, with unresolved D. V was clipped by 4 bases and J by 9 bases, with 20 bases between them. This CDR3 comprises 15 residues. From germline, CDR1 is SGHTS and CDR2 YDEGEE. CDR3 sequence: CASSPLLPLAWPQHF. CDR3 coding DNA: TGTGCCAGCAGCCCACTGTTACCCCTAGCATGGCCCCAGCATTTT. The full variable domain, with the rest looked up from reference TRBV5-8 and TRBJ1-5, is EAGVTQSPTHLIKTRGQQATLRCSPISGHTSVYWYQQALGLGLQFLLWYDEGEERNRGNFPPRFSGRQFPNYSSELNVNALELEDSALYLCASSPLLPLAWPQHFGDGTRLSIL.

The chain links TRBV6-5 to TRBJ1-5, with a weak D call TRBD1 (5 bases). This CDR3 contains 13 residues. The V end was cut by 2 bases, the J end by 9 bases, with 11 bases between. Looked up from germline, CDR1 is MNHEY and CDR2 is SVGAGI. Written as DNA, the CDR3 is TGTGCCAGCAGTTACCCTGGGGGGAGGCCCCAGCATTTT. Encoded protein: CASSYPGGRPQHF.

The chain has TRBV9 and TRBJ2-3; D not certain. The ends were cut back, 4 bases at V and 2 bases at J, with 14 bases in the middle. The CDR3 contains 15 residues. The V gene's germline CDR1 is SGDLS and CDR2 YYNGEE. CDR3 bases: TGTGCCAGCAGCATGTCGACTCCTGCCACAGATACGCAGTATTTT. Protein product: CASSMSTPATDTQYF.

The chain carries TRBV5-8 and TRBJ2-7; 8 nucleotides agree with TRBD1. Germline V gene data show CDR1 as SGHTS and CDR2 as YDEGEE. The CDR3 has 15 residues. V shed 4 bases and J 6 bases; nucleotides not matched to a gene: 12. In DNA form, the CDR3 reads TGTGCCAGCAGCGGCGGGACAGGTTGGCACTCCGAGCAGTACTTC. Its translation is CASSGGTGWHSEQYF. The full variable domain, in which reference TRBV5-8 and TRBJ2-7 provide the parts outside the CDR3, is EAGVTQSPTHLIKTRGQQATLRCSPISGHTSVYWYQQALGLGLQFLLWYDEGEERNRGNFPPRFSGRQFPNYSSELNVNALELEDSALYLCASSGGTGWHSEQYFGPGTRLTVT.

J is TRBJ2-7 and V is TRBV5-6, with D possibly matching TRBD1 (6 bases). V lost 4 bases and J lost 3, with 23 bases in between. This CDR3 contains 17 residues. CDR1 is SGHDT, CDR2 YYEEEE, per germline. CDR3 DNA sequence: TGTGCCAGCAGCCCCCCCCCACTCGACAGGAACTTCTACGAGCAGTACTTC. Translation gives CASSPPPLDRNFYEQYF.

The CDR3 nucleotides are TGTGCCAGTAGACCGGGACAGGGCCCTTATGGCTACACCTTC. The encoded protein is CASRPGQGPYGYTF. This chain links TRBV19 with TRBJ1-2; 9 bases are shared with TRBD1. The CDR3 extends over 14 amino acids. Trimming took 6 bases from V and 5 from J; bases not matched to a gene: 7. CDR1 LNHDA and CDR2 SQIVND come from the germline V gene (reference sequence).

This chain connects TRBV19 to TRBJ2-5; TRBD2 agrees at 7 bases. The CDR3 has 16 residues. The germline V gene has CDR1 LNHDA and CDR2 SQIVND (reference sequence). V gave up 3 bases and J gave up 4 bases; unmatched junction bases: 11. This chain's CDR3 is CASSILGSREGETQYF. The CDR3 DNA follows: TGTGCCAGTAGTATTCTCGGTAGCAGGGAGGGAGAGACCCAGTACTTC.